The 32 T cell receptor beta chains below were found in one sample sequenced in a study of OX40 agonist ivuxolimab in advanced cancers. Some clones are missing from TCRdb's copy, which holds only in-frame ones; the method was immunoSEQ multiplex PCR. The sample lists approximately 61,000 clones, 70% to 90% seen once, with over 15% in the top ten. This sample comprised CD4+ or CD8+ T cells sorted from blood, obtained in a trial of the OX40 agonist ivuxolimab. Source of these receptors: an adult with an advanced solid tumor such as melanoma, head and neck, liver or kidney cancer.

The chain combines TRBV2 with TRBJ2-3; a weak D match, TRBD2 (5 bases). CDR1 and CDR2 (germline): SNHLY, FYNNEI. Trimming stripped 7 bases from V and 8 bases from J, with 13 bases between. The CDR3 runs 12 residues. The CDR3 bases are TGTGCCAGCAATAAGGAAGAGGGTACGCAGTATTTT. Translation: CASNKEEGTQYF. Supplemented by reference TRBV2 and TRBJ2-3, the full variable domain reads EPEVTQTPSHQVTQMGQEVILRCVPISNHLYFYWYRQILGQKVEFLVSFYNNEISEKSEIFDDQFSVERPDGSNFTLKIRSTKLEDSAMYFCASNKEEGTQYFGPGTRLTVL.

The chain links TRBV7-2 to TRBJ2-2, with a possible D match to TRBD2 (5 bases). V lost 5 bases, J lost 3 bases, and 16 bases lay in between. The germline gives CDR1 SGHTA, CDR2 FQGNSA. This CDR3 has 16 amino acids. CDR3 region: CASSRLAGVDTGELFF. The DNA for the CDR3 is TGTGCCAGCAGCCGACTTGCCGGGGTCGACACCGGGGAGCTGTTTTTT.

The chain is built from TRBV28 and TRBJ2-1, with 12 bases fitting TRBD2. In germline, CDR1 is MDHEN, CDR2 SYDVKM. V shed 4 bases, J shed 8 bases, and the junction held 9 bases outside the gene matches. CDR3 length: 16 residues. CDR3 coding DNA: TGTGCCAGCAGTTCCAGGGAGACTAGCGGGAGCTATGAGCAGTTCTTC. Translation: CASSSRETSGSYEQFF.

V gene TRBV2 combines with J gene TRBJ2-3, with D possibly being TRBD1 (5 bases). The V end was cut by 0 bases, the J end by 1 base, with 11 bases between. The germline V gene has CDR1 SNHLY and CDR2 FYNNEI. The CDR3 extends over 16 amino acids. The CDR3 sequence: CASSEAQGQGTDTQYF. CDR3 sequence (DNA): TGTGCCAGCAGTGAAGCGCAGGGTCAGGGCACAGATACGCAGTATTTT.

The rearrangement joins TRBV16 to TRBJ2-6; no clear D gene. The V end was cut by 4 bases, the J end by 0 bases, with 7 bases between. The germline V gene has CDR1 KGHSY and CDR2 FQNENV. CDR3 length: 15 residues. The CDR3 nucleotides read TGTGCCAGCAGCCCACAGATCTCTGGGGCCAACGTCCTGACTTTC. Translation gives CASSPQISGANVLTF.

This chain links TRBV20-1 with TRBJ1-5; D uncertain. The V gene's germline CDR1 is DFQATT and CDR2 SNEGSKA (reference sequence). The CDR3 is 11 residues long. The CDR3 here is CILQAGQPQHF. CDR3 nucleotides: TGCATCCTCCAGGCCGGTCAGCCCCAGCATTTT.

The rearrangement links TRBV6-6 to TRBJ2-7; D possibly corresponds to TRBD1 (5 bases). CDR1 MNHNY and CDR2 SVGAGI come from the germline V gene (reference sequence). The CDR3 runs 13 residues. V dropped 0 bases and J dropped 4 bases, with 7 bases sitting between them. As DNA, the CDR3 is TGTGCCAGCAGTTACTCGCAGGGTTACGAGCAGTACTTC. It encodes CASSYSQGYEQYF.

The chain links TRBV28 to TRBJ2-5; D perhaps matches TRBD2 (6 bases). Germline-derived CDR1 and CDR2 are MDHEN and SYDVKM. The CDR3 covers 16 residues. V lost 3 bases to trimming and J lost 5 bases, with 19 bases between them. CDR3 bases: TGTGCCAGCAGTTTCCCAGTTCGGGGGAAGGGTGAGACCCAGTACTTC. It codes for CASSFPVRGKGETQYF.

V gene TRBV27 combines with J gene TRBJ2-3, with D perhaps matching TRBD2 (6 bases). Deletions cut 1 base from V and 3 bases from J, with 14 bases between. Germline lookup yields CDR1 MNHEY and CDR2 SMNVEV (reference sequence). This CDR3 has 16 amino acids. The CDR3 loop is CASSLYGGFVTDTQYF. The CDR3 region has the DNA TGTGCCAGCAGTTTATACGGGGGATTTGTGACAGATACGCAGTATTTT.

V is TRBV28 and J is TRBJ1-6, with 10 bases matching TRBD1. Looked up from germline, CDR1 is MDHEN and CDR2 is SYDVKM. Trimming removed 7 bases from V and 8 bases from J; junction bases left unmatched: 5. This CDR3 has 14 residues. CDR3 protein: CASTTGQGHSPLHF. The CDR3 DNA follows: TGTGCCAGCACCACGGGACAGGGGCATTCACCCCTCCACTTT.

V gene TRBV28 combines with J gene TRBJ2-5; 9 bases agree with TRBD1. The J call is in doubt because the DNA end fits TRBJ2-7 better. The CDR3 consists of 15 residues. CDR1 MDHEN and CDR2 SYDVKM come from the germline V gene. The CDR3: CASSSTGGVLYEQYF. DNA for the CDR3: TGTGCCAGCAGCTCCACAGGGGGCGTTCTATACGAGCAGTACTTC.

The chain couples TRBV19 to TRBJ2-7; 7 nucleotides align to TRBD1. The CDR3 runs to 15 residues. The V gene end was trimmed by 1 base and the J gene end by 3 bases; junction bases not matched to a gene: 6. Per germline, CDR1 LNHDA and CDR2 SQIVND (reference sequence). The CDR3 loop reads CASSIGGRGLYEQYF. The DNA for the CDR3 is TGTGCCAGTAGTATAGGCGGAAGGGGGCTCTACGAGCAGTACTTC.

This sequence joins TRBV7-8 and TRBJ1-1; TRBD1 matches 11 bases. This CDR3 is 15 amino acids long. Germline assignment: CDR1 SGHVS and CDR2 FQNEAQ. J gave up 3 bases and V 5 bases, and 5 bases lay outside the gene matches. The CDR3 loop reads CASSPRTGGDTEAFF. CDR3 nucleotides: TGTGCCAGCAGCCCTCGGACAGGGGGCGACACTGAAGCTTTCTTT.

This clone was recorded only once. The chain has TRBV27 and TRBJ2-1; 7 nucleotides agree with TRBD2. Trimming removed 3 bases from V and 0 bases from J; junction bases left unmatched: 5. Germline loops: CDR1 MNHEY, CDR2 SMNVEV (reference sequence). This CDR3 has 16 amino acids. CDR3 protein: CASSFDWEGSYNEQFF. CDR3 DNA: TGTGCCAGCAGTTTCGACTGGGAGGGCTCCTACAATGAGCAGTTCTTC.

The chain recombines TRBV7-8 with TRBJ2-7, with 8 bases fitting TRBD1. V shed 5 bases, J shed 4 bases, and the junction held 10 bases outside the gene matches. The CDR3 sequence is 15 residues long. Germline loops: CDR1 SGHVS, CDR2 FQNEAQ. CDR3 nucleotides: TGTGCCAGCAGCAACCAGGGGGCCGGAGGGTACGAGCAGTACTTC. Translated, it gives CASSNQGAGGYEQYF.

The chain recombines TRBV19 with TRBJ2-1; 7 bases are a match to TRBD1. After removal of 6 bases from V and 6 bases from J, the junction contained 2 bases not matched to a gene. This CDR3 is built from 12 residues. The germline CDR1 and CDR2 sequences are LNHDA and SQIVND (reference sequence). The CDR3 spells CASRAGGNEQFF. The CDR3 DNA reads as TGTGCCAGTAGGGCAGGGGGCAATGAGCAGTTCTTC.

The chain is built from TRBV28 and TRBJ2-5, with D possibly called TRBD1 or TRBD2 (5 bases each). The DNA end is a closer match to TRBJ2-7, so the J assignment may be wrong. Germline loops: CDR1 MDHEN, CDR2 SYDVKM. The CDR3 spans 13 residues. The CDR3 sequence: CASSESSGAEQYF. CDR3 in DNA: TGTGCCAGCAGTGAATCCTCCGGGGCCGAGCAGTACTTC.

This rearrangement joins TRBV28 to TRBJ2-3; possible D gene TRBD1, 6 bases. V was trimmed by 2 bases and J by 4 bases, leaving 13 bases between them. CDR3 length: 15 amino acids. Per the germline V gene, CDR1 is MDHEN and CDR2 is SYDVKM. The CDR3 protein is CASSLEGESADTQYF. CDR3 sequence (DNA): TGTGCCAGCAGTTTAGAGGGGGAGTCCGCAGATACGCAGTATTTT. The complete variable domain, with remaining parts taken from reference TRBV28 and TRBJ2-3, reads DVKVTQSSRYLVKRTGEKVFLECVQDMDHENMFWYRQDPGLGLRLIYFSYDVKMKEKGDIPEGYSVSREKKERFSLILESASTNQTSMYLCASSLEGESADTQYFGPGTRLTVL.

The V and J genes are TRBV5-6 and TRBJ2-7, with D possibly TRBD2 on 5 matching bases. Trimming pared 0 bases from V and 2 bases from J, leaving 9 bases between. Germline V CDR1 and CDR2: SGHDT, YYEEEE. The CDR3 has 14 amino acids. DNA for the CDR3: TGTGCCAGCAGCTTGGGTGGGAGCGCCTACGAGCAGTACTTC. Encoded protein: CASSLGGSAYEQYF. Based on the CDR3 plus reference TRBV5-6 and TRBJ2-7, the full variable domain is DAGVTQSPTHLIKTRGQQVTLRCSPKSGHDTVSWYQQALGQGPQFIFQYYEEEERQRGNFPDRFSGHQFPNYSSELNVNALLLGDSALYLCASSLGGSAYEQYFGPGTRLTVT.

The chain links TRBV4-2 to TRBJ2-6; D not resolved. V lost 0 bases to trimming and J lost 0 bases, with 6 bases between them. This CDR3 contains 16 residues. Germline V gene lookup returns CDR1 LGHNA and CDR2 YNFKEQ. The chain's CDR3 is CASSQDINSGANVLTF. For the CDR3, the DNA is TGTGCCAGCAGCCAAGACATTAACTCTGGGGCCAACGTCCTGACTTTC.

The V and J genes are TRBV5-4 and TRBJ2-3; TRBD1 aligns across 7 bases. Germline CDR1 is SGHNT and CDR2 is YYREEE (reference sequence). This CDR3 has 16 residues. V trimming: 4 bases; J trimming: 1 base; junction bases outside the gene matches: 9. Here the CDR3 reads CASSGRQGVRTDTQYF. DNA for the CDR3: TGTGCCAGCAGCGGGCGGCAGGGGGTGCGCACAGATACGCAGTATTTT.

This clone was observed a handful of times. The CDR3, as DNA: TGTGCCAGCAGTCTTTTGGGCACCCCATACGAGCAGTACTTC. Amino acid sequence: CASSLLGTPYEQYF. This chain links TRBV28 with TRBJ2-7; D unclear. V was cut by 5 bases and J by 4 bases, with 15 bases left in between. Germline V CDR1 and CDR2: MDHEN, SYDVKM. This CDR3 region has 14 residues.

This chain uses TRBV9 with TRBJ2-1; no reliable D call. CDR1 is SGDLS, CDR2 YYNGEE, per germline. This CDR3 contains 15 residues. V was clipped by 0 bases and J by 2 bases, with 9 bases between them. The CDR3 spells CASSVGDWAYNEQFF. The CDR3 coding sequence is TGTGCCAGCAGCGTAGGGGATTGGGCCTACAATGAGCAGTTCTTC.

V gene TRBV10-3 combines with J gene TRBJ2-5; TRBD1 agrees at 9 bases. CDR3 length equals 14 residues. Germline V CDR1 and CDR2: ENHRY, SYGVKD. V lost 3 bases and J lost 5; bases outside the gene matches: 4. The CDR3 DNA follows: TGTGCCATCAGTGAAGTGGACAGGGGTGAGACCCAGTACTTC. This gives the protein CAISEVDRGETQYF.

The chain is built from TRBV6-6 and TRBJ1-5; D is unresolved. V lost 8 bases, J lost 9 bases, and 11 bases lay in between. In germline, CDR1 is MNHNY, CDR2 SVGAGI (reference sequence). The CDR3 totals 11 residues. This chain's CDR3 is CASGLLRPQHF. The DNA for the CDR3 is TGTGCCAGCGGACTGCTACGGCCCCAGCATTTT.

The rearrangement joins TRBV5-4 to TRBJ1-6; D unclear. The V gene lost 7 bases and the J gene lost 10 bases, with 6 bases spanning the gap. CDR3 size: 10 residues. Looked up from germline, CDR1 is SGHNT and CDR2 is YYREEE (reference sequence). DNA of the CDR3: TGTGCCAGCGGCGACTCACCCCTCCACTTT. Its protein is CASGDSPLHF.

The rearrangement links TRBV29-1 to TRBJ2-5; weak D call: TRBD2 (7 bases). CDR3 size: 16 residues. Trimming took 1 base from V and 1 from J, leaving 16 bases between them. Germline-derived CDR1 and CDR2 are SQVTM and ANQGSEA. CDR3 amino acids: CSVEGGGALVQETQYF. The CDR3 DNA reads TGCAGCGTTGAAGGCGGGGGCGCGTTGGTCCAAGAGACCCAGTACTTC.

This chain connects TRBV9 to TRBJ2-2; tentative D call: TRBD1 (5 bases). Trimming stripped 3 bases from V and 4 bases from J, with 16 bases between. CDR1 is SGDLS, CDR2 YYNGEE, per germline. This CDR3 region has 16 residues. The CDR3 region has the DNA TGTGCCAGCAGCGGGGGCCTTCTCTTAAGCACCGGGGAGCTGTTTTTT. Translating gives CASSGGLLLSTGELFF. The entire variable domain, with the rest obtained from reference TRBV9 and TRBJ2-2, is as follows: DSGVTQTPKHLITATGQRVTLRCSPRSGDLSVYWYQQSLDQGLQFLIQYYNGEERAKGNILERFSAQQFPDLHSELNLSSLELGDSALYFCASSGGLLLSTGELFFGEGSRLTVL.

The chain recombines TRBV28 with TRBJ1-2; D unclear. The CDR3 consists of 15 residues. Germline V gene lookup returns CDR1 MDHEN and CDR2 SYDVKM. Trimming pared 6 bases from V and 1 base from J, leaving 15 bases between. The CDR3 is CASRTYYSVNYGYTF. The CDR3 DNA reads TGTGCCAGCAGGACCTATTACAGCGTTAACTATGGCTACACCTTC.

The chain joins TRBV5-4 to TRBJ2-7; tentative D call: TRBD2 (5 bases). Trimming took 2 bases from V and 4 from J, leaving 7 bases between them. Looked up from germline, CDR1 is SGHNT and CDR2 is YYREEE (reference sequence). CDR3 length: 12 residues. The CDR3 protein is CASSFGIYEQYF. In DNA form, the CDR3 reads TGTGCCAGCAGCTTCGGGATTTACGAGCAGTACTTC.

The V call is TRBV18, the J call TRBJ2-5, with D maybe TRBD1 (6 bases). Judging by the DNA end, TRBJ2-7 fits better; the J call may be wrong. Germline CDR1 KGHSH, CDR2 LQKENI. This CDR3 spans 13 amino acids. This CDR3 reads CASTLGQIYEQYF. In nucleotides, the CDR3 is TGTGCCAGCACCCTAGGACAGATATACGAGCAGTACTTC.

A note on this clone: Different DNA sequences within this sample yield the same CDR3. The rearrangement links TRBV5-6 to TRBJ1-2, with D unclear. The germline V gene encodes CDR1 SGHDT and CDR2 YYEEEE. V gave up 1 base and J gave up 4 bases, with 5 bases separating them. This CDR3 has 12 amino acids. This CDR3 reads CASSLSGYGYTF. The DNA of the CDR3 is TGTGCCAGCAGCTTGTCCGGCTATGGCTACACCTTC.